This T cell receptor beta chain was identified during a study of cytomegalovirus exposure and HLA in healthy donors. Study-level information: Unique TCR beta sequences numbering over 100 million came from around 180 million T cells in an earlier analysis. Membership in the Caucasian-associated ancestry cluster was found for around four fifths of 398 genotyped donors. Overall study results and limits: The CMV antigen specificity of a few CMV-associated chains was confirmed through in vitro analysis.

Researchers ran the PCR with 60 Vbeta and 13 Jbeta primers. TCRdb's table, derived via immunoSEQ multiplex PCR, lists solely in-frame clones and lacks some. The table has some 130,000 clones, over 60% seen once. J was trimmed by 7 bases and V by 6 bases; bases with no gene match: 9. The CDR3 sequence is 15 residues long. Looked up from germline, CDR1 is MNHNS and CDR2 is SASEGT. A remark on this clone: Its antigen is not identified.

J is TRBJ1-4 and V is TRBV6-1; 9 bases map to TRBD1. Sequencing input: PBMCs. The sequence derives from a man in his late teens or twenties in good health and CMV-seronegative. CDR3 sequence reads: CASSHRGTGIEKLFF. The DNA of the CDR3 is TGTGCCAGCAGCCACCGAGGGACAGGGATTGAAAAACTGTTTTTT.